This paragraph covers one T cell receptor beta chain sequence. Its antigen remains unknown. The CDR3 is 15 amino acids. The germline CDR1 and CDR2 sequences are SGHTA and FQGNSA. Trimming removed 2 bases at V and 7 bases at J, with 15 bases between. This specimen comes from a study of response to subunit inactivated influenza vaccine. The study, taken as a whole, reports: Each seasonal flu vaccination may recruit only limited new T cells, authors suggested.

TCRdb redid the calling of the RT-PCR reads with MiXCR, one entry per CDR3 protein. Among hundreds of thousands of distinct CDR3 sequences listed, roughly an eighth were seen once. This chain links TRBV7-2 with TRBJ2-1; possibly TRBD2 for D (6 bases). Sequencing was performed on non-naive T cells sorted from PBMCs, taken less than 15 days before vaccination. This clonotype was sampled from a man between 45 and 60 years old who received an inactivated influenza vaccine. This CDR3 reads CASSLRRGPGNEQFF. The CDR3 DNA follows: TGTGCCAGCAGCTTAAGGAGGGGCCCAGGTAATGAGCAGTTCTTC.